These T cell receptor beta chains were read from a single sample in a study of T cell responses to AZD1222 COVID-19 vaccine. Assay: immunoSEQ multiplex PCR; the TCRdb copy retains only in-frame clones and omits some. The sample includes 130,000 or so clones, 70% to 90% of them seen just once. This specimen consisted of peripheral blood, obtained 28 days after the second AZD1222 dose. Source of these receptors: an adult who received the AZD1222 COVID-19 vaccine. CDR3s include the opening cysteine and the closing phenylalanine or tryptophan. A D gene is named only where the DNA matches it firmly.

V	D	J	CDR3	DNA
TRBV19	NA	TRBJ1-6	CASTDRGSYNSPLHF	TGTGCCAGTACTGACAGAGGCTCCTATAATTCACCCCTCCACTTT
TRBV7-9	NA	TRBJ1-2	CASSHGTIRYTF	TGTGCCAGCAGTCACGGGACAATCCGCTACACCTTC
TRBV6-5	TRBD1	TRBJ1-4	CASSYAGQGTNEKLFF	TGTGCCAGCAGTTACGCGGGACAGGGGACTAATGAAAAACTGTTTTTT
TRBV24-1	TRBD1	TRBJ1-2	CATRPGQAGGYTF	TGTGCCACCAGACCGGGACAGGCGGGTGGCTACACCTTC
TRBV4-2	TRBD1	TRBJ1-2	CASSQEDRGAWTF	TGTGCCAGCAGCCAAGAGGACAGGGGGGCTTGGACCTTC
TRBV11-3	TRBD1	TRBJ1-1	CASSFGTGVNTEAFF	TGTGCCAGCAGCTTCGGGACAGGGGTAAACACTGAAGCTTTCTTT
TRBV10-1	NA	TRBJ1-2	CASSENSAYGYTF	TGCGCCAGCAGTGAGAACTCGGCTTATGGCTACACCTTC
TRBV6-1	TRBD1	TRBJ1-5	CASSEQQGLGQPQHF	TGTGCCAGCAGTGAACAACAGGGGTTGGGACAGCCCCAGCATTTT
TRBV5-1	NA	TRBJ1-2	CASRSDTENYGYTF	TGCGCCAGCAGGTCGGACACCGAAAACTATGGCTACACCTTC
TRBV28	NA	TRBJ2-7	CASSFGRSYEQYF	TGTGCCAGCAGTTTCGGGCGGTCCTACGAGCAGTACTTC